This TCR beta chain was sequenced in a study of spatial heterogeneity in lung cancer. Study at large: In raw reads, more than 8.5 appearances on average were recorded for each unique TCR and UMI combination. Regarding the study as a whole: Detection of ubiquitous tumor TCRs in blood was higher at resection than follow-up.

Time point indicated: sample taken at primary tumor resection. Unsorted whole RNA samples from tumor, nontumor lung or frozen PBMC were sequenced. For this clonotype: Its antigen is still unknown. Because the library targeted alpha chains, this beta chain is an off-target read whose size means little.

On each TCR cDNA molecule, a unique molecular identifier was present. MiXCR was run by TCRdb on the 5' RACE reads, yielding one entry per CDR3 protein. This repertoire shows 3,700 or so distinct CDR3 sequences, roughly 50% found once; its top ten account for roughly 81%. The CDR3 length is 15 residues. J was trimmed by 4 bases and V by 3 bases; bases with no gene match: 6. From germline, CDR1 is GTSNPN and CDR2 SVGIG (reference sequence). The TCR comes from a female donor with early-stage non-small cell lung cancer. The source was PBMCs, collected at surgery. The V gene is TRBV30, the J gene TRBJ2-1; 10 bases agree with TRBD2. The CDR3 is CAWSLLAGYYNEQFF. The DNA of the CDR3 is TGTGCCTGGAGCCTACTAGCGGGATATTACAATGAGCAGTTCTTC.